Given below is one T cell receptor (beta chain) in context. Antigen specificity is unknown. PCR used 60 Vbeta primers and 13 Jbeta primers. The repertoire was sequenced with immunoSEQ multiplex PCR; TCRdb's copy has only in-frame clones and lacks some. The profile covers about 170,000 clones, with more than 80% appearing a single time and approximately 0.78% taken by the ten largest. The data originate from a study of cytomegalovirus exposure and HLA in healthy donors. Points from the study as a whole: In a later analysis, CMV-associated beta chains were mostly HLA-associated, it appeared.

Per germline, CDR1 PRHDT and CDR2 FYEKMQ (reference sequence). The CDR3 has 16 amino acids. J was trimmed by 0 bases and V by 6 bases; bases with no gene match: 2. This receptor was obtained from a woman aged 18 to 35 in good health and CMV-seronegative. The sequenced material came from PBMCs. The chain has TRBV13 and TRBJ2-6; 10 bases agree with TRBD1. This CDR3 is CASRGQGISGANVLTF. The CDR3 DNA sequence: TGTGCCAGCAGGGGACAGGGGATCTCTGGGGCCAACGTCCTGACTTTC.